The 24 T cell receptor beta chains below all came from one sample that was sequenced in a study of shared clonotypes between healthy human individuals. This table comes from immunoSEQ multiplex PCR, and its TCRdb copy is limited to in-frame clones, with some not included. The sample records 150,000 to 200,000 clones, over 85% being singletons. Sequencing input: naive CD4+ T cells sorted from blood. Subset of the sample: CD45RA+ positively selected. The receptors originated from a woman aged 30 to 39 in good health.

This chain connects TRBV5-1 to TRBJ2-5; D uncertain. The tail of the sequence fits TRBJ2-7 better, so the J call may be wrong. This CDR3 has 13 residues. Germline CDR1 is SGHRS and CDR2 is YFSETQ. The DNA for the CDR3 is TGCGCCAGCAGCTTCCCAGGAGTCCACGAGCAGTACTTC. Translation gives CASSFPGVHEQYF.

The chain links TRBV19 to TRBJ1-5; D is undetermined. The CDR3 loop spans 13 amino acids. The germline V and J ends were trimmed by 4 bases and 5 bases, with 9 bases remaining between them. Looked up from germline, CDR1 is LNHDA and CDR2 is SQIVND (reference sequence). In nucleotides, the CDR3 is TGTGCCAGTAGTACACTGCGTGATCAGCCCCAGCATTTT. Protein: CASSTLRDQPQHF.

J is TRBJ2-7 and V is TRBV27; D assignment may be TRBD1 or TRBD2 (5 bases each). CDR1 and CDR2 (germline): MNHEY, SMNVEV (reference sequence). The V end lost 6 bases, the J end lost 2 bases, and 14 bases lay between the germline ends. This CDR3 contains 14 residues. Here the CDR3 reads CASSPGTAPYEQYF. The CDR3 coding sequence is TGTGCCAGCAGCCCCGGGACGGCCCCCTACGAGCAGTACTTC.

The rearrangement uses TRBV7-2 and TRBJ1-4; 7 nucleotides match TRBD1. Germline CDR1 reads SGHTA; CDR2 reads FQGNSA. The CDR3 sequence is 16 residues long. The junction had 14 bases not matched to a gene; V was cut back by 0 bases and J by 13 bases. CDR3 nucleotides: TGTGCCAGCAGCTTAGCGCCAAGGGCAGGGGGGGGATTACTGTTTTTT. It is translated as CASSLAPRAGGGLLFF. The full variable domain, with the rest looked up from reference TRBV7-2 and TRBJ1-4, is GAGVSQSPSNKVTEKGKDVELRCDPISGHTALYWYRQSLGQGLEFLIYFQGNSAPDKSGLPSDRFSAERTGGSVSTLTIQRTQQEDSAVYLCASSLAPRAGGGLLFFGSGTQLSVL.

The genes are TRBV6-5 and TRBJ2-3; maybe TRBD2 (6 bases). The germline V gene has CDR1 MNHEY and CDR2 SVGAGI. Trimming shortened V by 0 bases and J by 4 bases, and 14 bases separated the two germline ends. The CDR3 spans 16 residues. For the CDR3, the DNA is TGTGCCAGCAGTTACTCCCCCCCGGGAGCATCAGATACGCAGTATTTT. This sequence encodes CASSYSPPGASDTQYF.

This chain joins TRBV5-1 and TRBJ1-4; tentative D call: TRBD1 (5 bases). The V gene's germline CDR1 is SGHRS and CDR2 YFSETQ. The germline V and J ends were trimmed by 0 bases and 8 bases, with 11 bases remaining between them. The CDR3 is 14 residues long. CDR3 loop: CASSLDQGGEKLFF. The CDR3 DNA is TGCGCCAGCAGCTTGGATCAGGGTGGGGAAAAACTGTTTTTT.

This chain links TRBV7-6 with TRBJ2-7; D possibly corresponds to TRBD2 (7 bases). The CDR3 is 15 residues long. Germline V gene lookup returns CDR1 SGHVS and CDR2 FNYEAQ. V lost 5 bases and J lost 5, with 19 bases in between. In DNA, the CDR3 is TGTGCCAGCAGCCCCCACCCCCGGGGGGCCGACGAGCAGTACTTC. Translated: CASSPHPRGADEQYF.

V is TRBV11-1 and J is TRBJ2-2; 8 bases agree with TRBD1. V lost 5 bases and J lost 5; bases outside the gene matches: 7. The CDR3 runs 15 residues. Germline CDR1 is SGHAT and CDR2 is FQDESV (reference sequence). CDR3 amino acids: CASSHGQGATGELFF. The CDR3, as DNA: TGTGCCAGCAGCCACGGACAGGGCGCGACCGGGGAGCTGTTTTTT.

J is TRBJ1-2 and V is TRBV6-5, with 10 bases identical to TRBD1. V lost 5 bases and J lost 7; bases outside the gene matches: 7. Per the germline V gene, CDR1 is MNHEY and CDR2 is SVGAGI. This CDR3 has 14 amino acids. The CDR3 DNA follows: TGTGCCAGCAGTGCCGCCGGGACAGGGGTTGGCTACACCTTC. Its protein is CASSAAGTGVGYTF.

The chain employs TRBV10-2 and TRBJ2-7; D might be TRBD2 (8 bases). CDR1 WSHSY and CDR2 SAAADI come from the germline V gene. The CDR3 contains 17 residues. V lost 2 bases to trimming and J lost 7 bases, with 24 bases between them. CDR3: CASSERQGGYSGIEQYF. The CDR3 nucleotides are TGCGCCAGCAGTGAGAGGCAGGGGGGCTATAGCGGGATTGAGCAGTACTTC.

The chain has TRBV2 and TRBJ2-7; possibly TRBD2 for D (6 bases). V lost 7 bases and J 3 bases, leaving 16 bases between the germline ends. Germline V CDR1 and CDR2: SNHLY, FYNNEI. The CDR3 is 14 amino acids. The CDR3 nucleotides read TGTGCCAGCATCATTCAGCGGGCAATCTACGAGCAGTACTTC. It encodes CASIIQRAIYEQYF.

This chain joins TRBV10-3 and TRBJ1-2; D remains ambiguous. Trimming removed 3 bases at V and 9 bases at J, with 17 bases between. The germline V gene has CDR1 ENHRY and CDR2 SYGVKD. The length of the CDR3 is 14 residues. The CDR3 loop reads CAISDDLDNTRYTF. The CDR3 nucleotides are TGTGCCATCAGTGACGACCTTGATAACACCCGCTACACCTTC.

This rearrangement joins TRBV6-1 to TRBJ2-2; either TRBD1 or TRBD2 may supply D (6 bases each). Germline V gives CDR1 MNHNS, CDR2 SASEGT. This CDR3 is 14 amino acids long. The germline V and J ends were trimmed by 11 bases and 0 bases, with 13 bases remaining between them. The CDR3 sequence: CAGRGVANTGELFF. The CDR3 bases are TGTGCCGGTAGGGGGGTCGCGAACACCGGGGAGCTGTTTTTT.

This rearrangement joins TRBV7-3 to TRBJ2-1; maybe TRBD1 (6 bases). Germline values: CDR1 SGHTA, CDR2 FQGTGA. This CDR3 has 15 residues. V lost 0 bases to trimming and J lost 9 bases, with 15 bases between them. This CDR3 reads CASSLTSSTGSEQFF. The CDR3 coding sequence is TGTGCCAGCAGCTTAACGTCTTCTACAGGGAGTGAGCAGTTCTTC.

The rearrangement joins TRBV6-1 to TRBJ2-7; D is perhaps TRBD2 (6 bases). Trimming stripped 8 bases from V and 1 base from J, with 18 bases between. Germline V gives CDR1 MNHNS, CDR2 SASEGT. CDR3 length: 15 residues. The chain's CDR3 is CASWILAGPSYEQYF. DNA for the CDR3: TGTGCCAGCTGGATTCTCGCGGGACCTTCCTACGAGCAGTACTTC.

The V gene is TRBV6-1, the J gene TRBJ1-1; D is ambiguous. CDR1 and CDR2 from the germline V gene are MNHNS and SASEGT. This CDR3 region has 11 residues. Trimming took off 2 bases at V and 11 bases at J, with 9 bases between the two ends. The CDR3 reads CASSEFGFAFF. CDR3 nucleotide sequence: TGTGCCAGCAGTGAATTCGGGTTTGCTTTCTTT.

The rearrangement uses TRBV13 and TRBJ2-1, with TRBD2 matching over 10 bases. CDR1 is PRHDT and CDR2 is FYEKMQ in the germline V gene (reference sequence). The ends lost 1 base at V and 4 bases at J; junction bases unmatched: 13. CDR3 length: 19 amino acids. The CDR3 DNA reads as TGTGCCAGCAGCTTAGACGGAGATAGCGGGAGGAACCATTACAATGAGCAGTTCTTC. Translating it yields CASSLDGDSGRNHYNEQFF.

V and J are TRBV7-4 and TRBJ2-7; D ambiguous. V was clipped by 3 bases and J by 0 bases, with 15 bases between them. Germline lookup yields CDR1 SGHVT and CDR2 SQSDAQ. This CDR3 comprises 16 residues. The CDR3, as DNA: TGTGCCAGCAGCTTCTCAAAGGGTTCTAGCTCCTACGAGCAGTACTTC. It translates to CASSFSKGSSSYEQYF.

V usage is TRBV14 and J usage is TRBJ1-4; D is uncertain. This CDR3 is built from 15 residues. Trimming cost V 2 bases and J 9 bases, with 16 bases left between them. The germline V gene encodes CDR1 SGHDN and CDR2 FVKESK. CDR3 loop: CASSQNSHDMQKLFF. Here the CDR3 DNA reads TGTGCCAGCAGCCAAAATTCTCATGACATGCAAAAACTGTTTTTT.

The gene calls are TRBV5-6 and TRBJ2-5, with TRBD1 matching over 11 bases. The end of the DNA is better explained by TRBJ2-7, so the J call may be wrong. The CDR3 covers 15 residues. Germline-derived CDR1 and CDR2 are SGHDT and YYEEEE. CDR3 amino acids: CASSLVGQGAYEQYF. CDR3 coding DNA: TGTGCCAGCAGCTTGGTAGGACAGGGGGCATACGAGCAGTACTTC.

This clone has only one observation. The chain carries TRBV5-1 and TRBJ2-5, with TRBD2 matching 12 bases. V lost 1 base, J lost 1 base, and 5 bases stayed unmatched. The V gene's germline CDR1 is SGHRS and CDR2 YFSETQ. CDR3 length equals 17 residues. Here the CDR3 DNA reads TGCGCCAGCAGCTTGAAACTAGCGGGAGGCGTCCAAGAGACCCAGTACTTC. The encoded protein is CASSLKLAGGVQETQYF. Drawing the rest from reference TRBV5-1 and TRBJ2-5, the complete variable domain is KAGVTQTPRYLIKTRGQQVTLSCSPISGHRSVSWYQQTPGQGLQFLFEYFSETQRNKGNFPGRFSGRQFSNSRSEMNVSTLELGDSALYLCASSLKLAGGVQETQYFGPGTRLLVL.

The V call is TRBV18, the J call TRBJ2-3; 7 positions agree with TRBD2. Germline V gene sequence: CDR1 KGHSH, CDR2 LQKENI. Germline trimming cut 1 base from V and 6 bases from J; bases unmatched to any gene: 4. The CDR3 consists of 14 residues. This CDR3 is CASSPQRDWDTQYF. CDR3 bases: TGTGCCAGCTCACCACAGCGGGACTGGGATACGCAGTATTTT.

The J gene is TRBJ1-4, the V gene TRBV6-5; D possibly corresponds to TRBD1 (6 bases). Germline assignment: CDR1 MNHEY and CDR2 SVGAGI. The CDR3 has 15 amino acids. With 5 bases removed from V and 1 base from J, the gap between germline ends came to 11 bases. CDR3: CASSPGQLTNEKLFF. CDR3 bases: TGTGCCAGCAGTCCAGGACAGTTAACTAATGAAAAACTGTTTTTT.

The chain recombines TRBV4-1 with TRBJ1-4; the D gene is possibly TRBD1 (6 bases). Per germline, CDR1 MGHRA and CDR2 YSYEKL. This CDR3 is built from 18 residues. Trimming shortened V by 0 bases and J by 3 bases, and 17 bases separated the two germline ends. CDR3 nucleotide sequence: TGCGCCAGCAGCCAAGAGGGCAGGGGAACCACCTCTAATGAAAAACTGTTTTTT. The encoded protein is CASSQEGRGTTSNEKLFF.